The 14 T cell receptor beta chains listed next were all sequenced from one sample in a study of sequential checkpoint blockade in melanoma. Treatment denoted: randomized to nivolumab then ipilimumab (arm A) or the reverse (arm B). The method was immunoSEQ multiplex PCR; TCRdb's version includes in-frame clones alone and lacks a portion of them. The repertoire holds more than 25,000 clones, with approximately 75% as singletons. Specimen: CD8+ T cells sorted from blood (inferred from file names), collected from a patient given nivolumab and ipilimumab in sequence. These receptors were obtained from a human donor with melanoma.

V is TRBV30 and J is TRBJ2-5; 7 positions agree with TRBD1. Losses at the gene ends were 3 bases for V and 5 bases for J; bases not matched to a gene: 9. The CDR3 sequence is 14 residues long. Germline CDR1 and CDR2: GTSNPN and SVGIG (reference sequence). The CDR3 protein is CAWRAAGGWETQYF. The CDR3 DNA sequence: TGTGCCTGGAGGGCAGCAGGGGGATGGGAGACCCAGTACTTC.

The rearrangement joins TRBV27 to TRBJ1-1, with TRBD1 matching 10 bases. The CDR3 contains 17 residues. Germline CDR1 and CDR2: MNHEY and SMNVEV (reference sequence). With V trimmed by 4 bases and J by 0 bases, 8 bases remained unmatched. The CDR3 reads CASSSGQGGIMNTEAFF. CDR3 sequence (DNA): TGTGCCAGCAGTTCCGGACAGGGGGGGATTATGAACACTGAAGCTTTCTTT.

The rearrangement links TRBV7-9 to TRBJ2-1; 8 bases map to TRBD1. V dropped 4 bases and J dropped 8; count of bases not matched to a gene: 13. Germline V lookup: CDR1 SEHNR, CDR2 FQNEAQ (reference sequence). This CDR3 is 16 amino acids long. CDR3 coding DNA: TGTGCCAGCAGCTCCTACGAGCTTACAGGGGGTGATGAGCAGTTCTTC. It codes for CASSSYELTGGDEQFF. Drawing the rest from reference TRBV7-9 and TRBJ2-1, the complete variable domain is DTGVSQNPRHKITKRGQNVTFRCDPISEHNRLYWYRQTLGQGPEFLTYFQNEAQLEKSRLLSDRFSAERPKGSFSTLEIQRTEQGDSAMYLCASSSYELTGGDEQFFGPGTRLTVL.

In DNA, the CDR3 is TGTGCCAGCAGCATCAGGGGAGTTTGGAATGAGCAGTTCTTC. Translation gives CASSIRGVWNEQFF. The chain recombines TRBV6-5 with TRBJ2-1, with D possibly being TRBD1 (6 bases). CDR3 length equals 14 residues. Germline CDR1 and CDR2: MNHEY and SVGAGI. V was cut by 6 bases and J by 7 bases, with 16 bases left in between.

The sample holds one count of this clone. The V gene is TRBV9, the J gene TRBJ1-2; possibly TRBD1 for D (5 bases). The CDR3 covers 16 residues. Germline V gene lookup returns CDR1 SGDLS and CDR2 YYNGEE. Trimming removed 3 bases at V and 5 bases at J, with 20 bases between. CDR3 protein: CASSGYSGGAWYGYTF. As DNA, the CDR3 is TGTGCCAGCAGCGGATATTCGGGCGGGGCATGGTATGGCTACACCTTC. The complete variable domain, with remaining parts taken from reference TRBV9 and TRBJ1-2, reads DSGVTQTPKHLITATGQRVTLRCSPRSGDLSVYWYQQSLDQGLQFLIQYYNGEERAKGNILERFSAQQFPDLHSELNLSSLELGDSALYFCASSGYSGGAWYGYTFGSGTRLTVV.

Only one count was recorded for this clone. This chain joins TRBV5-1 and TRBJ2-7; unclear D gene. The V and J ends lost 8 bases and 7 bases respectively, with 22 bases between them. The CDR3 runs to 14 residues. The germline CDR1 and CDR2 sequences are SGHRS and YFSETQ. CDR3 protein: CASSLYGDQREQYF. CDR3 sequence (DNA): TGCGCCAGTAGTTTGTACGGAGACCAACGGGAGCAGTACTTC.

This clone was picked up one time. This sequence joins TRBV30 and TRBJ1-2; no firm D call. V was pared by 5 bases and J by 8 bases, with 12 bases between. The CDR3 spans 11 residues. The germline gives CDR1 GTSNPN, CDR2 SVGIG (reference sequence). DNA for the CDR3: TGTGCCTGGGAAGGAGGGTCGGGCTACACCTTC. Encoded protein: CAWEGGSGYTF. The full variable domain, rest sourced from reference TRBV30 and TRBJ1-2, is SQTIHQWPATLVQPVGSPLSLECTVEGTSNPNLYWYRQAAGRGLQLLFYSVGIGQISSEVPQNLSASRPQDRQFILSSKKLLLSDSGFYLCAWEGGSGYTFGSGTRLTVV.

The table lists this clone with many counts. The CDR3 DNA reads as TGTGCCAGCAGTTTCCCCGCCGAGGAGCAGTACTTC. It yields the protein CASSFPAEEQYF. The rearrangement joins TRBV28 to TRBJ2-7; the D is unclear. The germline V gene encodes CDR1 MDHEN and CDR2 SYDVKM. Trimming removed 3 bases at V and 7 bases at J, with 10 bases between. The CDR3 sequence is 12 residues long. Full variable domain (remainder filled in from reference TRBV28 and TRBJ2-7): DVKVTQSSRYLVKRTGEKVFLECVQDMDHENMFWYRQDPGLGLRLIYFSYDVKMKEKGDIPEGYSVSREKKERFSLILESASTNQTSMYLCASSFPAEEQYFGPGTRLTVT.

J is TRBJ1-4 and V is TRBV13, with D tentatively TRBD1 (6 bases). The CDR3 extends over 14 amino acids. V was trimmed by 1 base and J by 6 bases, leaving 9 bases between them. Germline V gene lookup returns CDR1 PRHDT and CDR2 FYEKMQ (reference sequence). CDR3 loop: CASSLEGGDEKLFF. The CDR3 DNA reads as TGTGCCAGCAGCTTAGAAGGGGGGGATGAAAAACTGTTTTTT.

This chain joins TRBV7-7 and TRBJ1-2; 12 bases line up with TRBD1. CDR1 is SSHAT and CDR2 is FNYEAQ in the germline V gene (reference sequence). The junction had 6 bases not matched to a gene; V was cut back by 5 bases and J by 8 bases. CDR3 length: 14 residues. DNA for the CDR3: TGTGCCAGCAGCACGGGACAGGGGGCAAGCGGCTACACCTTC. Translated: CASSTGQGASGYTF.

In its sample, this clone is medium-sized. The rearrangement uses TRBV9 and TRBJ2-1; the match to TRBD2 covers 9 bases. CDR1 and CDR2 from the germline V gene are SGDLS and YYNGEE. The V and J ends lost 0 bases and 8 bases, in that order; junction bases with no gene match: 6. The CDR3 has 15 amino acids. The CDR3 protein is CASSVGGGAEDEQFF. The CDR3 DNA sequence: TGTGCCAGCAGCGTAGGCGGGGGGGCCGAGGATGAGCAGTTCTTC. Combining the CDR3 with reference TRBV9 and TRBJ2-1 gives the whole variable domain DSGVTQTPKHLITATGQRVTLRCSPRSGDLSVYWYQQSLDQGLQFLIQYYNGEERAKGNILERFSAQQFPDLHSELNLSSLELGDSALYFCASSVGGGAEDEQFFGPGTRLTVL.

The genes are TRBV30 and TRBJ2-1; perhaps TRBD2 as D (5 bases). The CDR3 is made up of 14 amino acids. V dropped 0 bases and J dropped 3 bases, with 9 bases sitting between them. Looked up from germline, CDR1 is GTSNPN and CDR2 is SVGIG (reference sequence). The CDR3 here is CAWSVAAYYNEQFF. The CDR3 region has the DNA TGTGCCTGGAGTGTAGCGGCTTACTACAATGAGCAGTTCTTC.

This chain uses TRBV6-4 with TRBJ1-6; D unclear. Trimming cost V 4 bases and J 6 bases, with 7 bases left between them. There are 13 residues in the CDR3. Germline values: CDR1 MRHNA, CDR2 SNTAGT. The CDR3 region is CASSAGVNSPLHF. The DNA of the CDR3 is TGTGCCAGCAGTGCCGGAGTTAATTCACCCCTCCACTTT.

V gene TRBV5-6 combines with J gene TRBJ2-5; D is possibly TRBD1 (7 bases). CDR1 is SGHDT, CDR2 YYEEEE, per germline. This CDR3 has 13 residues. V dropped 0 bases and J dropped 7 bases, with 10 bases sitting between them. CDR3 residues: CASSLAGGGTQYF. In DNA form, the CDR3 reads TGTGCCAGCAGCTTGGCAGGGGGAGGGACCCAGTACTTC.